The 23 T cell receptor beta chains given below trace back to one sample, sequenced in a study of cytomegalovirus exposure and HLA in healthy donors. PCR employed 60 Vbeta and 13 Jbeta primers. Sequencing was performed with immunoSEQ multiplex PCR; in TCRdb, only in-frame clones are kept and a portion is missing. This sample has about 210,000 clones, with about 85% found just once. Material: PBMCs. These receptors were taken from a woman aged 45-59 years in good health and CMV-seropositive.

This clone was seen just once. The rearrangement joins TRBV9 to TRBJ2-5; a possible D gene is TRBD1 (6 bases). V lost 3 bases and J 5 bases, leaving 20 bases between the germline ends. The germline gives CDR1 SGDLS, CDR2 YYNGEE. This CDR3 contains 16 residues. CDR3 amino acids: CASSALTGLAGETQYF. The CDR3 DNA sequence: TGTGCCAGCAGCGCCCTTACAGGGTTGGCAGGCGAGACCCAGTACTTC.

V gene TRBV18 combines with J gene TRBJ1-5, with D tentatively TRBD1 (5 bases). V was shortened by 3 bases and J by 7 bases, with 16 bases between the two germline ends. Germline assignment: CDR1 KGHSH and CDR2 LQKENI. This CDR3 has 15 amino acids. CDR3 sequence (DNA): TGTGCCAGCTCACCGGGGGGGGGTGGAAGGCAGCCCCAGCATTTT. As protein: CASSPGGGGRQPQHF.

The gene calls are TRBV5-1 and TRBJ1-1; D is perhaps TRBD1 (6 bases). The germline V and J ends were trimmed by 4 bases and 6 bases, with 19 bases remaining between them. The CDR3 extends over 15 amino acids. The germline V gene encodes CDR1 SGHRS and CDR2 YFSETQ. DNA for the CDR3: TGCGCCAGCAGCGACCAGTTCGGGGACACTTCTGAAGCTTTCTTT. This translates into CASSDQFGDTSEAFF.

This chain links TRBV7-9 with TRBJ2-7; TRBD1 matches 7 bases. The CDR3 covers 16 residues. Per the germline V gene, CDR1 is SEHNR and CDR2 is FQNEAQ (reference sequence). J gave up 2 bases and V 5 bases, and 12 bases lay outside the gene matches. CDR3 protein: CASSPRAGTDPYEQYF. As DNA, the CDR3 is TGTGCCAGCAGCCCCCGGGCCGGGACAGACCCCTACGAGCAGTACTTC.

The CDR3 region is CASSEAGTGSDEQFF. The CDR3 nucleotides are TGTGCCAGCAGTGAAGCCGGGACAGGTTCCGATGAGCAGTTCTTC. The J gene is TRBJ2-1, the V gene TRBV25-1; TRBD1 aligns across 8 bases. The CDR3 is 15 amino acids. With 2 bases clipped from V and 8 bases from J, the junction kept 8 bases outside the gene matches. Germline V gene data show CDR1 as MGHDK and CDR2 as SYGVNS.

Only a few counts were recorded for this clone. This chain uses TRBV10-1 with TRBJ2-5; 11 bases map to TRBD1. The DNA end is more similar to TRBJ2-7, so the J call may be wrong. CDR3 length equals 15 residues. Germline CDR1 WNHNN, CDR2 SYGVQD (reference sequence). CDR3 DNA: TGCGCCAGCAGTGGGGGACAGGGGGACTCCTACGAGCAGTACTTC. Translation gives CASSGGQGDSYEQYF.

The chain joins TRBV7-3 to TRBJ1-1; 9 bases agree with TRBD1. CDR3 length: 15 residues. The V and J ends lost 5 bases and 1 base, in that order; junction bases with no gene match: 5. Germline-derived CDR1 and CDR2 are SGHTA and FQGTGA. CDR3 coding DNA: TGTGCCAGCAGCCCCAGGACAGGGGAGAACACTGAAGCTTTCTTT. Residues: CASSPRTGENTEAFF. The full variable domain, in which reference TRBV7-3 and TRBJ1-1 provide the parts outside the CDR3, is GAGVSQTPSNKVTEKGKYVELRCDPISGHTALYWYRQSLGQGPEFLIYFQGTGAADDSGLPNDRFFAVRPEGSVSTLKIQRTERGDSAVYLCASSPRTGENTEAFFGQGTRLTVV.

This clone was seen once. In nucleotides, the CDR3 is TGTGCCAGCAGCCCGCCGGGGACAGGGGACGAGACCCAGTACTTC. Translated: CASSPPGTGDETQYF. This chain links TRBV7-9 with TRBJ2-5, with TRBD1 identical over 10 bases. This CDR3 has 15 residues. The V and J ends lost 5 bases and 5 bases, in that order; junction bases with no gene match: 8. The germline gives CDR1 SEHNR, CDR2 FQNEAQ (reference sequence).

The genes are TRBV28 and TRBJ2-7, with a weak D call TRBD2 (5 bases). The CDR3 loop spans 13 amino acids. Deletions cut 6 bases from V and 4 bases from J, with 13 bases between. CDR1 and CDR2 from the germline V gene are MDHEN and SYDVKM. CDR3 DNA: TGTGCCAGCAGCCCCCGACGCGGGTACGAGCAGTACTTC. It is translated as CASSPRRGYEQYF.

The CDR3 sequence: CASSIEDPQGSSNTEAFF. In nucleotides, the CDR3 is TGTGCCAGTAGTATCGAGGACCCGCAGGGATCCTCGAACACTGAAGCTTTCTTT. The chain carries TRBV19 and TRBJ1-1; D may be TRBD1 (5 bases). The V end lost 3 bases, the J end lost 1 base, and 21 bases lay between the germline ends. The CDR3 sequence is 18 residues long. From germline, CDR1 is LNHDA and CDR2 SQIVND (reference sequence).

The J gene is TRBJ1-1, the V gene TRBV27; no clear D gene. CDR3 length equals 11 residues. With 6 bases removed from V and 5 bases from J, the gap between germline ends came to 7 bases. The V gene's germline CDR1 is MNHEY and CDR2 SMNVEV (reference sequence). The CDR3 sequence: CASSGRTEAFF. In nucleotides, the CDR3 is TGTGCCAGCAGCGGTAGAACTGAAGCTTTCTTT.

The chain combines TRBV15 with TRBJ2-5; maybe TRBD1 (6 bases). The ends were cut back, 7 bases at V and 0 bases at J, with 12 bases in the middle. The CDR3 is 14 residues long. Germline V gene sequence: CDR1 LNHNV, CDR2 YYDKDF (reference sequence). The CDR3 DNA is TGTGCCACCAAGAGGGACACCCACCAAGAGACCCAGTACTTC. This codes for CATKRDTHQETQYF.

The chain employs TRBV29-1 and TRBJ2-7; 13 bases map to TRBD2. Per germline, CDR1 SQVTM and CDR2 ANQGSEA. V shed 4 bases and J 3 bases; nucleotides not matched to a gene: 9. This CDR3 spans 16 amino acids. DNA for the CDR3: TGCAGCGTTGGACCCTTGGGACTAGCGGGGAACTACGAGCAGTACTTC. Amino acid sequence: CSVGPLGLAGNYEQYF.

The chain employs TRBV7-9 and TRBJ1-3, with TRBD1 identical over 7 bases. The CDR3 loop spans 14 amino acids. Per the germline V gene, CDR1 is SEHNR and CDR2 is FQNEAQ (reference sequence). With V trimmed by 5 bases and J by 6 bases, 7 bases remained unmatched. The CDR3 loop is CASSQWDSLNTIYF. The CDR3 DNA sequence: TGTGCCAGCAGCCAATGGGACAGCCTAAACACCATATATTTT.

The J gene is TRBJ2-5, the V gene TRBV13; the D gene is possibly TRBD1 (6 bases). Between the trimmed V and J ends, which lost 0 bases and 4 bases, there was a span of 15 bases. Germline CDR1 reads PRHDT; CDR2 reads FYEKMQ (reference sequence). This CDR3 is 16 amino acids long. DNA of the CDR3: TGTGCCAGCAGCTTAGGCCCAAGGCAGGGGCGAGAGACCCAGTACTTC. Its protein product is CASSLGPRQGRETQYF.

This chain joins TRBV27 and TRBJ1-2; TRBD1 matches at 10 bases. Germline V gene lookup returns CDR1 MNHEY and CDR2 SMNVEV (reference sequence). The junction had 3 bases not matched to a gene; V was cut back by 1 base and J by 7 bases. This CDR3 has 14 amino acids. DNA of the CDR3: TGTGCCAGCAGTTTATTGGACAGGGGGGGTGGCTACACCTTC. Translating gives CASSLLDRGGGYTF.

The chain couples TRBV4-3 to TRBJ2-5, with 13 bases aligning to TRBD2. The CDR3 loop spans 19 amino acids. Germline CDR1 and CDR2: LGHNA and YSLEER. V shed 2 bases and J 5 bases; nucleotides not matched to a gene: 14. The CDR3 nucleotides read TGCGCCAGCAGCCAAAGTACTAGCGGGGGGGCCTTCGGGCTCGAGACCCAGTACTTC. It yields the protein CASSQSTSGGAFGLETQYF.

This chain uses TRBV10-3 with TRBJ1-4; TRBD1 matches 8 bases. CDR1 and CDR2 from the germline V gene are ENHRY and SYGVKD. Germline trimming cut 9 bases from V and 7 bases from J; bases unmatched to any gene: 13. The length of the CDR3 is 15 residues. The CDR3 DNA reads as TGTGCCATGTCTACACCTGGACAGGGACCTGAAAAACTGTTTTTT. Translation: CAMSTPGQGPEKLFF.

V gene TRBV2 combines with J gene TRBJ1-5; D possibly corresponds to TRBD1 (6 bases). Germline CDR1 and CDR2: SNHLY and FYNNEI. There are 16 residues in the CDR3. V shed 4 bases and J shed 0 bases, with 13 bases lying between them. The CDR3 DNA is TGTGCCAGCAGTGTTGGCAGGGGCGTTAGCAATCAGCCCCAGCATTTT. Protein sequence: CASSVGRGVSNQPQHF.

J is TRBJ1-1 and V is TRBV6-6; 8 nucleotides align to TRBD1. The germline V gene encodes CDR1 MNHNY and CDR2 SVGAGI (reference sequence). The V gene end was trimmed by 4 bases and the J gene end by 4 bases; junction bases not matched to a gene: 5. The CDR3 is 14 amino acids. CDR3 in amino acids: CASSWSDRGTEAFF. The CDR3 DNA reads TGTGCCAGCAGTTGGAGCGACAGGGGCACTGAAGCTTTCTTT.

The rearrangement joins TRBV30 to TRBJ2-5; TRBD2 matches at 7 bases. This CDR3 comprises 16 residues. V gave up 0 bases and J gave up 1 base; unmatched junction bases: 8. The germline V gene has CDR1 GTSNPN and CDR2 SVGIG (reference sequence). CDR3 loop: CAWSVGGGGIQETQYF. The CDR3 DNA sequence: TGTGCCTGGAGTGTAGGCGGCGGGGGTATCCAAGAGACCCAGTACTTC. The variable domain in full, completed from reference TRBV30 and TRBJ2-5, reads SQTIHQWPATLVQPVGSPLSLECTVEGTSNPNLYWYRQAAGRGLQLLFYSVGIGQISSEVPQNLSASRPQDRQFILSSKKLLLSDSGFYLCAWSVGGGGIQETQYFGPGTRLLVL.

V and J are TRBV13 and TRBJ2-1; 8 nucleotides agree with TRBD1. Germline loops: CDR1 PRHDT, CDR2 FYEKMQ (reference sequence). V gave up 5 bases and J gave up 6 bases; unmatched junction bases: 9. The CDR3 is made up of 15 amino acids. CDR3: CASSPLSGQGNEQFF. CDR3 DNA sequence: TGTGCCAGCAGCCCTCTGTCTGGACAGGGCAATGAGCAGTTCTTC.

This rearrangement joins TRBV28 to TRBJ1-4; D is ambiguous. With 5 bases removed from V and 4 bases from J, the gap between germline ends came to 14 bases. CDR1 and CDR2 from the germline V gene are MDHEN and SYDVKM. The CDR3 contains 15 residues. As DNA, the CDR3 is TGTGCCAGCAGTCTCCCCAACAGCTATAATGAAAAACTGTTTTTT. Its translation is CASSLPNSYNEKLFF.